Listed here is a single T cell receptor beta chain. This clone was picked up one time. Its antigen remains unidentified. Base qualities are not recorded, but no much larger clone differs from it by a single base. The sample belongs to a study of blood T cell repertoires in COVID-19 (dated by TCRdb to 2020 to 2022). In terms of the full investigation: Samples from collaborators originated in the United States, Italy and Spain and spanned both the acute and convalescent phases of COVID-19. The material from the prospective study consisted of cDNA or gDNA derived from T cells, B-cell-depleted T cells, or PBMCs. The dataset comprised deeply sampled blood TCRbeta repertoires from subjects exposed to, actively infected with, or recovered from COVID-19. The repertoires were made available in a free public database intended to serve as a resource for research on the immune response to SARS-CoV-2. The samples were drawn from the first 160 participants of the ongoing ImmuneRACE study and from 950 to 1,500 subjects provided by 6 global collaborators. Nearly every sample came with metadata listing a de-identified subject ID, COVID-19 status, age in years and sex. Where available, HLA class I and class II types were taken from metadata supplied by the sample provider and were not determined by assay-based typing. The study at large found these results: Clinical and demographic metadata were provided uncurated, with the amount varying by source and participant.

The collaborating institutions used their own protocols to collect whole blood in K2EDTA tubes. For TCRbeta analysis, collaborators shipped samples as frozen whole blood, isolated PBMCs, or DNA extracted from either of those sample types. TCRbeta CDR3 regions were amplified from genomic DNA by means of the immunoSEQ Assay, a bias-controlled multiplex PCR. The source study handled its data this way. Nucleated cell counts per sample were estimated from amplification of reference gene primers within the assay. Sequence reads were collapsed and filtered to measure the absolute abundance of every unique TCRbeta CDR3 rearrangement. For each sample, productive Simpson clonality was calculated as the square root of Simpson's diversity index across productive rearrangements. What TCRdb holds here is the immuneACCESS table cut down to in-frame rearrangements. Part of the clones is not present; checked against another copy, under half of the missing clones reflect an unresolved V gene, and the others are unexplained. That table is the source of V, J and clone size, and D and trimming were worked out from the DNA. The sample data list 150,000 to 200,000 clones, and roughly 87% of these were observed just once. In total, the top ten clones hold less than 6.5% of the sample.

CDR1 and CDR2, looked up from the germline V gene, are MGHRA and YSYEKL. V is shortened by 0 bases, J by 3 bases, and the region joining them spans 11 bases. Including the terminal cysteine and phenylalanine, the CDR3 comprises 16 residues. Here the CDR3 DNA is all that survives: 48 bases in frame from base 1. This receptor was obtained from a human donor in a cohort sampled during active COVID-19. The material sequenced was peripheral blood. Rearrangement joined TRBV4-1 to TRBJ2-2, and the D gene may be TRBD2, 7 bases matching. The DNA is TGCGCCAGCAGCCAAGATGTCGGGGGGCACACCGGGGAGCTGTTTTTT. This sequence encodes CASSQDVGGHTGELFF.